The 9 T cell receptor beta chains below were found in one sample sequenced in a study of Tregs in tolerant kidney transplant recipients. Sequencing was performed with immunoSEQ multiplex PCR; in TCRdb, only in-frame clones are kept and a portion is missing. The profile shows roughly 80,000 clones, about 91% of them singletons. Material: Tregs from blood, obtained before the transplant. Receptors were obtained from a human donor who received a combined kidney and bone marrow transplant.

V and J are TRBV5-6 and TRBJ1-1, with 11 bases lining up with TRBD1. The CDR3 has 16 amino acids. Germline CDR1 and CDR2: SGHDT and YYEEEE. The V and J ends lost 0 bases and 8 bases, in that order; junction bases with no gene match: 9. CDR3 residues: CASSLVRDRGWGEAFF. CDR3 DNA: TGTGCCAGCAGCTTGGTCCGGGACAGGGGGTGGGGCGAAGCTTTCTTT.

The V call is TRBV30, the J call TRBJ1-2; D is perhaps TRBD1 (5 bases). This CDR3 spans 16 amino acids. V was pared by 2 bases and J by 4 bases, with 20 bases between. From germline, CDR1 is GTSNPN and CDR2 SVGIG (reference sequence). The CDR3, as DNA: TGTGCCTGGAGTCCCACCCCCGGCAGGGAAGCCTATGGCTACACCTTC. Protein: CAWSPTPGREAYGYTF. The whole variable domain, filled in from reference TRBV30 and TRBJ1-2, reads SQTIHQWPATLVQPVGSPLSLECTVEGTSNPNLYWYRQAAGRGLQLLFYSVGIGQISSEVPQNLSASRPQDRQFILSSKKLLLSDSGFYLCAWSPTPGREAYGYTFGSGTRLTVV.

This clone was detected once. The chain recombines TRBV18 with TRBJ1-1; possible D gene TRBD1, 5 bases. Germline values: CDR1 KGHSH, CDR2 LQKENI. The germline V and J ends were trimmed by 3 bases and 10 bases, with 12 bases remaining between them. The CDR3 has 12 amino acids. CDR3 loop: CASSPDSQAAFF. CDR3 bases: TGTGCCAGCTCACCCGACTCACAGGCAGCTTTCTTT.

The chain joins TRBV28 to TRBJ1-2, with 12 bases lining up with TRBD1. The J segment lost 4 bases and the V segment lost 7 bases, leaving 7 bases of the junction unmatched. Per the germline V gene, CDR1 is MDHEN and CDR2 is SYDVKM. The CDR3 covers 15 residues. The CDR3 region has the DNA TGTGCCAGCACTCCTCGGGGACAGGGGGCCTATGGCTACACCTTC. It encodes CASTPRGQGAYGYTF.

The V call is TRBV5-4, the J call TRBJ1-6; 9 positions match TRBD1. V lost 2 bases to trimming and J lost 6 bases; unmatched junction nucleotides: 6. The CDR3 runs 16 residues. Germline CDR1 reads SGHNT; CDR2 reads YYREEE (reference sequence). The CDR3 is CASSFRTGVLNSPLHF. DNA of the CDR3: TGTGCCAGCAGCTTCCGGACAGGGGTCCTTAATTCACCCCTCCACTTT.

The chain combines TRBV12-1 with TRBJ2-7; the table's D call, TRBD2, was not checked against the DNA. TRBV12-1 is a recognized pseudogene. The CDR3 has 16 amino acids. CDR3: CASSSVSGSPDYEQYF. DNA of the CDR3: TGTGCCAGCAGCAGCGTTAGCGGGAGTCCCGACTACGAGCAGTACTTC.

The V gene is TRBV7-9, the J gene TRBJ1-4; 8 bases map to TRBD1. The ends lost 3 bases at V and 10 bases at J; junction bases unmatched: 7. Germline values: CDR1 SEHNR, CDR2 FQNEAQ (reference sequence). This CDR3 spans 14 amino acids. The CDR3 loop is CASSFSGGVGKLFF. The CDR3, as DNA: TGTGCCAGCAGCTTTTCAGGGGGCGTGGGAAAACTGTTTTTT.

The J gene is TRBJ2-3, the V gene TRBV7-2; 9 positions agree with TRBD2. CDR1 SGHTA and CDR2 FQGNSA come from the germline V gene. J gave up 5 bases and V 2 bases, and 8 bases lay outside the gene matches. The CDR3 contains 16 residues. The CDR3 region is CASSLRVAGAGDTQYF. CDR3 sequence (DNA): TGTGCCAGCAGCTTAAGAGTAGCGGGAGCGGGAGATACGCAGTATTTT.

The J gene is TRBJ2-3, the V gene TRBV19; 8 bases are shared with TRBD2. The CDR3 has 14 amino acids. Trimming cost V 7 bases and J 3 bases; bases outside gene matches: 6. CDR1 LNHDA and CDR2 SQIVND come from the germline V gene (reference sequence). As DNA, the CDR3 is TGTGCCAGTACTCCGGGGGGGCGGACAGATACGCAGTATTTT. Translating it yields CASTPGGRTDTQYF. The whole variable domain, remainder taken from reference TRBV19 and TRBJ2-3, is DGGITQSPKYLFRKEGQNVTLSCEQNLNHDAMYWYRQDPGQGLRLIYYSQIVNDFQKGDIAEGYSVSREKKESFPLTVTSAQKNPTAFYLCASTPGGRTDTQYFGPGTRLTVL.